This TCR beta chain was identified during a study of T-cell memory formation after mild COVID-19. Whole-study findings and limits: Second-wave clones reaching peak frequency on day 37 lacked confirmed SARS-CoV-2 specificity.

TCRdb re-called the 5' RACE reads through MiXCR, storing one row per CDR3 protein. The sample lists roughly 580,000 distinct CDR3 sequences; about 20% were seen once. CDR3 length: 15 amino acids. Germline loops: CDR1 DFQATT, CDR2 SNEGSKA (reference sequence). With 5 bases clipped from V and 2 bases from J, the junction kept 6 bases outside the gene matches. This clonotype was seen only a few times. The antigen remains undetermined. This TCR was sampled from an adult woman who had mild COVID-19 (a few samples of this study predate the infection). Cell type and time point are not known. The genes are TRBV20-1 and TRBJ2-4, with 10 bases fitting TRBD2. The sample taken for sequencing was PBMCs or a T cell subset sorted from them (not recorded which). CDR3 nucleotides: TGCAGTGCTTATTCAGCGGGAGGGTCCAAAAACATTCAGTACTTC. It codes for CSAYSAGGSKNIQYF.